The 5 T cell receptor beta chains listed next were all sequenced from one sample in a study of cytomegalovirus exposure and HLA in healthy donors. 13 Jbeta primers and 60 Vbeta primers were used for the PCR. TCRdb's copy holds only in-frame clones and misses some; the assay was immunoSEQ multiplex PCR. The sample data list about 150,000 clones. Input material: PBMCs. Receptors were obtained from a woman between 50 and 59 years old in good health and CMV-seronegative.

The rearrangement uses TRBV19 and TRBJ1-1, with TRBD1 matching over 8 bases. Germline-derived CDR1 and CDR2 are LNHDA and SQIVND (reference sequence). Trimming at V came to 4 bases and at J to 1 base, leaving 5 bases not matched to a gene. This CDR3 has 15 amino acids. This CDR3 is CASSTWTGWNTEAFF. In DNA, the CDR3 is TGTGCCAGTAGTACCTGGACAGGGTGGAACACTGAAGCTTTCTTT. Full variable domain (remainder filled in from reference TRBV19 and TRBJ1-1): DGGITQSPKYLFRKEGQNVTLSCEQNLNHDAMYWYRQDPGQGLRLIYYSQIVNDFQKGDIAEGYSVSREKKESFPLTVTSAQKNPTAFYLCASSTWTGWNTEAFFGQGTRLTVV.

The chain joins TRBV28 to TRBJ1-2; no clear D gene. The V end lost 2 bases, the J end lost 2 bases, and 9 bases lay between the germline ends. The V gene's germline CDR1 is MDHEN and CDR2 SYDVKM. The CDR3 runs 14 residues. The CDR3 is CASSLRPVNYGYTF. CDR3 DNA: TGTGCCAGCAGTTTACGCCCGGTAAACTATGGCTACACCTTC.

J is TRBJ2-5 and V is TRBV11-2; tentative D call: TRBD2 (5 bases). V lost 3 bases to trimming and J lost 5 bases, with 10 bases between them. CDR3 length equals 13 residues. Germline assignment: CDR1 SGHAT and CDR2 FQNNGV. DNA of the CDR3: TGTGCCAGCAGCTTTAGAGGGCAGGAGACCCAGTACTTC. Translation: CASSFRGQETQYF. The whole variable domain, filled in from reference TRBV11-2 and TRBJ2-5, reads EAGVAQSPRYKIIEKRQSVAFWCNPISGHATLYWYQQILGQGPKLLIQFQNNGVVDDSQLPKDRFSAERLKGVDSTLKIQPAKLEDSAVYLCASSFRGQETQYFGPGTRLLVL.

The chain combines TRBV28 with TRBJ1-4; 8 positions agree with TRBD1. The CDR3 has 16 amino acids. Germline V gene data show CDR1 as MDHEN and CDR2 as SYDVKM. The trim removed 4 bases at V and 5 bases at J, leaving 9 bases unmatched. The CDR3 DNA is TGTGCCAGCAGTTCCCCCCGGGACAGGCAAAATGAAAAACTGTTTTTT. Its translation: CASSSPRDRQNEKLFF.

This chain connects TRBV5-1 to TRBJ1-5; 7 bases are shared with TRBD1. The germline V gene encodes CDR1 SGHRS and CDR2 YFSETQ. This CDR3 has 16 residues. Trimming at V came to 1 base and at J to 6 bases, leaving 10 bases not matched to a gene. CDR3 amino acids: CASSLTGDPSSQPQHF. CDR3 coding DNA: TGCGCCAGCAGCTTGACAGGGGACCCCTCCAGTCAGCCCCAGCATTTT.